One and the same sample provided the 26 T cell receptor beta chains below, sequenced in a study of blood T cell repertoires in COVID-19. TCRdb keeps only in-frame clones here, not all; method: immunoSEQ multiplex PCR. The repertoire holds 130,000 to 150,000 clones, 80% to 90% seen once, with 13% in the top ten. The sample was peripheral blood. The receptors come from a man younger than 35 with COVID-19, enrolled during active disease.

The V gene is TRBV4-3, the J gene TRBJ2-3, with 11 bases identical to TRBD2. Germline CDR1 and CDR2: LGHNA and YSLEER. The CDR3 runs 21 residues. With 4 bases clipped from V and 2 bases from J, the junction kept 20 bases outside the gene matches. CDR3 nucleotides: TGCGCCAGCAGCCTCCAGGGACGGTGGGCTAGCGGGAGGTCTTACACAGATACGCAGTATTTT. Amino acid sequence: CASSLQGRWASGRSYTDTQYF.

This clone was recorded a few times. The gene calls are TRBV9 and TRBJ2-5; possible D gene TRBD1, 5 bases. With 4 bases removed from V and 5 bases from J, the gap between germline ends came to 15 bases. The CDR3 contains 14 residues. CDR1 and CDR2 (germline): SGDLS, YYNGEE. CDR3 bases: TGTGCCAGCAGCCTACGCCAGGGTTGGGAGACCCAGTACTTC. This gives the protein CASSLRQGWETQYF.

CDR3 DNA: TGTGCCACCAGTGATCCTAGTCTTAGCGGGAGCTCCTACAATGAGCAGTTCTTC. It is translated as CATSDPSLSGSSYNEQFF. The chain joins TRBV24-1 to TRBJ2-1; 9 positions agree with TRBD2. Germline values: CDR1 KGHDR, CDR2 SFDVKD. The CDR3 sequence is 18 residues long. The ends lost 3 bases at V and 0 bases at J; junction bases unmatched: 8.

The gene calls are TRBV21-1 and TRBJ1-2; the table's D call, TRBD1, has no DNA check behind it. TRBV21-1 is shown as a pseudogene. The CDR3 has 14 residues. The CDR3 sequence is CASSTADRTLGYTF. The DNA for the CDR3 is TGTGCCAGCAGCACGGCGGACAGGACGTTGGGCTACACCTTC.

This CDR3 reads CASSSRETVGPWGTQYF. CDR3 in DNA: TGTGCCAGCAGTTCTAGGGAGACCGTAGGGCCGTGGGGGACCCAGTACTTC. The V and J genes are TRBV28 and TRBJ2-5; perhaps TRBD2 as D (5 bases). V lost 4 bases and J 7 bases, leaving 25 bases between the germline ends. This CDR3 is 17 amino acids long. From germline, CDR1 is MDHEN and CDR2 SYDVKM.

CDR3 sequence (DNA): TGTGCCAGCAGCTTAGGGGACATTTATTCCCCCAGGAACATTCAGTACTTC. It translates to CASSLGDIYSPRNIQYF. V gene TRBV7-2 combines with J gene TRBJ2-4, with D tentatively TRBD1 (6 bases). The V end was cut by 1 base, the J end by 7 bases, with 20 bases between. Germline loops: CDR1 SGHTA, CDR2 FQGNSA. The CDR3 has 17 residues. Based on the CDR3 plus reference TRBV7-2 and TRBJ2-4, the full variable domain is GAGVSQSPSNKVTEKGKDVELRCDPISGHTALYWYRQSLGQGLEFLIYFQGNSAPDKSGLPSDRFSAERTGGSVSTLTIQRTQQEDSAVYLCASSLGDIYSPRNIQYFGAGTRLSVL.

DNA of the CDR3: TGTGCCAGCAGTCCCTACCCGCGACAGGGGCCTAACTATGGCTACACCTTC. The encoded protein is CASSPYPRQGPNYGYTF. J is TRBJ1-2 and V is TRBV27; 8 nucleotides match TRBD1. The CDR3 spans 17 residues. The V gene end was trimmed by 5 bases and the J gene end by 0 bases; junction bases not matched to a gene: 11. Germline V gene data show CDR1 as MNHEY and CDR2 as SMNVEV (reference sequence).

The V gene is TRBV5-5, the J gene TRBJ2-1; 13 bases are a match to TRBD2. CDR1 and CDR2 (germline): SGHKS, YYEKEE (reference sequence). V trimming: 4 bases; J trimming: 4 bases; junction bases outside the gene matches: 17. This CDR3 has 20 residues. The CDR3 DNA reads as TGTGCCAGCAGCGGCAACCTTAGGACTAGCGGGAGAATTGTTTACAATGAGCAGTTCTTC. Translated, it gives CASSGNLRTSGRIVYNEQFF. Variable domain in full (rest from reference TRBV5-5 and TRBJ2-1): DAGVTQSPTHLIKTRGQQVTLRCSPISGHKSVSWYQQVLGQGPQFIFQYYEKEERGRGNFPDRFSARQFPNYSSELNVNALLLGDSALYLCASSGNLRTSGRIVYNEQFFGPGTRLTVL.

The J gene is TRBJ2-1, the V gene TRBV11-3; D is uncertain. The CDR3 runs 12 residues. The V end lost 4 bases, the J end lost 5 bases, and 6 bases lay between the germline ends. Looked up from germline, CDR1 is SGHNT and CDR2 is YENEEA. The CDR3 DNA reads TGTGCCAGCAGCTCATCGGACAATGAGCAGTTCTTC. This translates into CASSSSDNEQFF. The full variable domain, its missing parts supplied by reference TRBV11-3 and TRBJ2-1, is EAGVVQSPRYKIIEKKQPVAFWCNPISGHNTLYWYLQNLGQGPELLIRYENEEAVDDSQLPKDRFSAERLKGVDSTLKIQPAELGDSAVYLCASSSSDNEQFFGPGTRLTVL.

The chain joins TRBV13 to TRBJ2-2; TRBD1 matches at 8 bases. The junction had 19 bases not matched to a gene; V was cut back by 5 bases and J by 5 bases. Germline loops: CDR1 PRHDT, CDR2 FYEKMQ (reference sequence). The CDR3 runs 19 residues. CDR3 sequence (DNA): TGTGCCAGCAGCCCCATCATCCAGGACAGGGTGATAGGAACCGGGGAGCTGTTTTTT. Encoded protein: CASSPIIQDRVIGTGELFF.

The chain links TRBV28 to TRBJ2-2, with 8 bases matching TRBD1. Germline assignment: CDR1 MDHEN and CDR2 SYDVKM. Trimming removed 1 base from V and 2 bases from J; junction bases left unmatched: 3. The CDR3 is made up of 16 amino acids. CDR3 protein: CASSLSDRGNTGELFF. The CDR3 DNA follows: TGTGCCAGCAGTTTATCTGACAGGGGAAACACCGGGGAGCTGTTTTTT.

The chain carries TRBV15 and TRBJ2-7, with 7 bases identical to TRBD1. With V trimmed by 0 bases and J by 5 bases, 7 bases remained unmatched. The CDR3 consists of 15 residues. Germline lookup yields CDR1 LNHNV and CDR2 YYDKDF (reference sequence). This CDR3 is CATSRDPTGLHEQYF. In DNA, the CDR3 is TGTGCCACCAGCAGAGACCCGACAGGGCTCCACGAGCAGTACTTC.

The chain is built from TRBV6-2 or TRBV6-3 and TRBJ2-7; 8 nucleotides align to TRBD1. Germline V lookup: CDR1 MNHEY, CDR2 SVGEGT. Germline trimming cut 5 bases from V and 2 bases from J; bases unmatched to any gene: 5. The CDR3 is 14 amino acids. The CDR3 nucleotides read TGTGCCAGCAGTCCGCGACAGGGGCCCTACGAGCAGTACTTC. Translating it yields CASSPRQGPYEQYF.

The chain couples TRBV12-3 or TRBV12-4 to TRBJ1-1; a possible D gene is TRBD1 (6 bases). V dropped 4 bases and J dropped 7 bases, with 10 bases sitting between them. The CDR3 loop spans 12 amino acids. The CDR3 protein is CASSSQGNEAFF. The DNA of the CDR3 is TGTGCCAGCAGTTCACAGGGAAATGAAGCTTTCTTT.

The chain combines TRBV28 with TRBJ2-2; 11 bases map to TRBD2. The germline V gene encodes CDR1 MDHEN and CDR2 SYDVKM. The CDR3 is 16 residues long. J gave up 4 bases and V 6 bases, and 7 bases lay outside the gene matches. The CDR3 sequence is CASSSVSGRATGELFF. The CDR3 coding sequence is TGTGCCAGCAGCTCAGTTAGCGGGAGGGCCACCGGGGAGCTGTTTTTT. Full variable domain (remainder filled in from reference TRBV28 and TRBJ2-2): DVKVTQSSRYLVKRTGEKVFLECVQDMDHENMFWYRQDPGLGLRLIYFSYDVKMKEKGDIPEGYSVSREKKERFSLILESASTNQTSMYLCASSSVSGRATGELFFGEGSRLTVL.

This clone occurred once. A read error may produce the germline difference seen at one junction end. V usage is TRBV27 and J usage is TRBJ2-7; 8 bases are shared with TRBD1. Germline V gives CDR1 MNHEY, CDR2 SMNVEV (reference sequence). This CDR3 has 14 amino acids. DNA for the CDR3: TGTGCCAGCAGTTTGGCAGGGGGCTATAGGGGCATGAACTTC. Encoded protein: CASSLAGGYRGMNF.

This clone was seen a handful of times. This chain's CDR3 is CATSSGRDYGYTF. The CDR3 region has the DNA TGTGCCACCAGTTCGGGCAGGGACTATGGCTACACCTTC. The rearrangement links TRBV24-1 to TRBJ1-2; perhaps TRBD1 as D (5 bases). This CDR3 is built from 13 residues. The germline V gene encodes CDR1 KGHDR and CDR2 SFDVKD. V lost 6 bases to trimming and J lost 3 bases, with 10 bases between them.

The rearrangement uses TRBV5-4 and TRBJ2-2; weak D call: TRBD1 (5 bases). The CDR3 contains 16 residues. Trimming pared 1 base from V and 0 bases from J, leaving 10 bases between. Germline CDR1 reads SGHNT; CDR2 reads YYREEE (reference sequence). CDR3 nucleotide sequence: TGTGCCAGCAGCTTGCCTGGGGCGACGAACACCGGGGAGCTGTTTTTT. It codes for CASSLPGATNTGELFF.

In DNA, the CDR3 is TGTGCCACCAGTGATCTACAGGGGGCTTGGAATCAGCCCCAGCATTTT. It specifies CATSDLQGAWNQPQHF. J is TRBJ1-5 and V is TRBV24-1; TRBD1 matches at 9 bases. Germline V gene data show CDR1 as KGHDR and CDR2 as SFDVKD. This CDR3 region has 16 residues. Trimming removed 3 bases from V and 4 bases from J; junction bases left unmatched: 6.

The chain has TRBV12-3 or TRBV12-4 and TRBJ2-1; D not certain. This CDR3 spans 12 amino acids. Trimming took 2 bases from V and 9 from J, leaving 8 bases between them. The CDR3 is CASSLIPIEQFF. In DNA form, the CDR3 reads TGTGCCAGCAGTTTAATACCTATTGAGCAGTTCTTC.

The chain couples TRBV6-5 to TRBJ1-1; D not resolved. Germline loops: CDR1 MNHEY, CDR2 SVGAGI. The CDR3 is made up of 14 amino acids. Trimming took off 2 bases at V and 4 bases at J, with 11 bases between the two ends. CDR3 sequence reads: CASSYGSRPTEAFF. The CDR3 region has the DNA TGTGCCAGCAGTTACGGATCCAGGCCCACTGAAGCTTTCTTT.

This clone was seen a single time. V is TRBV24-1 and J is TRBJ2-1; 7 bases map to TRBD2. This CDR3 contains 15 residues. V shed 4 bases, J shed 5 bases, and the junction held 7 bases outside the gene matches. The germline CDR1 and CDR2 sequences are KGHDR and SFDVKD. DNA of the CDR3: TGTGCCACCAGTGAAGGTCTAGCGGCGAACAATGAGCAGTTCTTC. It specifies CATSEGLAANNEQFF.

The chain links TRBV4-1 to TRBJ2-5; D unresolved. The CDR3 runs 13 residues. Germline V gene sequence: CDR1 MGHRA, CDR2 YSYEKL. Trimming pared 1 base from V and 0 bases from J, leaving 3 bases between. The CDR3 DNA sequence: TGCGCCAGCAGCCAAGTCTACCAAGAGACCCAGTACTTC. Translation: CASSQVYQETQYF.

This clone has only a few counts. The chain employs TRBV30 and TRBJ2-2; 12 positions match TRBD2. The germline CDR1 and CDR2 sequences are GTSNPN and SVGIG (reference sequence). CDR3 length equals 16 residues. The V gene end was trimmed by 0 bases and the J gene end by 5 bases; junction bases not matched to a gene: 4. The CDR3 DNA follows: TGTGCCTGGAGTGTACGACTAGCGGGAGTGACCGGGGAGCTGTTTTTT. It translates to CAWSVRLAGVTGELFF.

A remark on this clone: At one end, the junction sequence differs from germline, possibly due to a read error. J is TRBJ2-7 and V is TRBV5-4; perhaps TRBD1 as D (5 bases). The germline CDR1 and CDR2 sequences are SGHNT and YYREEE (reference sequence). The CDR3 is 13 residues long. The CDR3 DNA sequence: TGTGCCAGCAGCGTCGACAGCCCCAACGAGCGGTACTTC. This codes for CASSVDSPNERYF. Looking up the rest from reference TRBV5-4 and TRBJ2-7 gives the full variable domain: ETGVTQSPTHLIKTRGQQVTLRCSSQSGHNTVSWYQQALGQGPQFIFQYYREEENGRGNFPPRFSGLQFPNYSSELNVNALELDDSALYLCASSVDSPNERYFGPGTRLTVT.

The J gene is TRBJ1-3, the V gene TRBV4-3; no firm D call. Trimming pared 0 bases from V and 0 bases from J, leaving 24 bases between. CDR1 is LGHNA, CDR2 YSLEER, per germline. This CDR3 spans 21 amino acids. The CDR3 DNA follows: TGCGCCAGCAGCCAAGAAAAGACTTTACCGGGAGAGATGAGCTCTGGAAACACCATATATTTT. It translates to CASSQEKTLPGEMSSGNTIYF.